Each of the 24 T cell receptor beta chains below was sequenced from the same sample in a study of OX40 agonist ivuxolimab in advanced cancers. Method: immunoSEQ multiplex PCR; TCRdb's copy keeps in-frame clones and lacks some. The repertoire holds around 63,000 clones, with approximately 91% as singletons. The material was CD4+ or CD8+ T cells sorted from blood, obtained in a trial of the OX40 agonist ivuxolimab. These receptors were obtained from an adult with an advanced solid tumor such as melanoma, head and neck, liver or kidney cancer.

V is TRBV29-1 and J is TRBJ2-2; D call uncertain. Germline V gene lookup returns CDR1 SQVTM and CDR2 ANQGSEA. The ends were cut back, 6 bases at V and 6 bases at J, with 8 bases in the middle. The CDR3 has 11 residues. Here the CDR3 DNA reads TGCAGCGTCGACCGATCCGGGGAGCTGTTTTTT. It yields the protein CSVDRSGELFF.

The chain links TRBV18 to TRBJ2-1, with D possibly being TRBD1 or TRBD2 (5 bases each). The CDR3 is 14 residues long. Germline V gene lookup returns CDR1 KGHSH and CDR2 LQKENI. V lost 6 bases and J lost 5, with 14 bases in between. Written as DNA, the CDR3 is TGTGCCAGCTCCCTCCGGGACGCCGACAATGAGCAGTTCTTC. This translates into CASSLRDADNEQFF.

The chain recombines TRBV6-5 with TRBJ2-1; maybe TRBD1 (6 bases). The CDR3 is 13 residues long. CDR1 and CDR2 from the germline V gene are MNHEY and SVGAGI. Trimming pared 3 bases from V and 7 bases from J, leaving 10 bases between. The CDR3 sequence: CASSYWGLNEQFF. Written as DNA, the CDR3 is TGTGCCAGCAGTTATTGGGGGCTGAATGAGCAGTTCTTC.

The rearrangement links TRBV7-9 to TRBJ2-3; 9 bases line up with TRBD2. The V gene end was trimmed by 2 bases and the J gene end by 5 bases; junction bases not matched to a gene: 14. CDR3 length equals 18 residues. Germline V gives CDR1 SEHNR, CDR2 FQNEAQ (reference sequence). Here the CDR3 DNA reads TGTGCCAGCAGCTTAAGCCTGGCTAGCGGGACTGCAGTAGATACGCAGTATTTT. It yields the protein CASSLSLASGTAVDTQYF.

This clone has only one observation. The V and J genes are TRBV27 and TRBJ1-6; a possible D gene is TRBD1 (5 bases). Germline lookup yields CDR1 MNHEY and CDR2 SMNVEV (reference sequence). The CDR3 is 13 residues long. V lost 3 bases and J lost 10, with 10 bases in between. The CDR3 DNA follows: TGTGCCAGCAGTTTGGGGGAACTATCACCCCTCCACTTT. This translates into CASSLGELSPLHF.

The chain has TRBV28 and TRBJ1-1; 9 bases are shared with TRBD1. The V segment lost 3 bases and the J segment 0 bases; nucleotides outside the gene matches: 14. There are 19 residues in the CDR3. CDR1 and CDR2 from the germline V gene are MDHEN and SYDVKM. CDR3 residues: CASSLGDRVLRTMNTEAFF. CDR3 nucleotide sequence: TGTGCCAGCAGTTTGGGGGACAGGGTTCTCCGCACGATGAACACTGAAGCTTTCTTT.

CDR3: CASRLPTTSWDEQYF. The CDR3 coding sequence is TGTGCCAGCAGGCTACCGACAACGTCTTGGGACGAGCAGTACTTC. The J gene is TRBJ2-7, the V gene TRBV27; D ambiguous. This CDR3 comprises 15 residues. V shed 6 bases and J shed 5 bases, with 20 bases lying between them. Germline lookup yields CDR1 MNHEY and CDR2 SMNVEV (reference sequence).

CDR3 residues: CASSQRLAGESEQFF. CDR3 DNA: TGTGCCAGCAGCCAAAGACTAGCGGGGGAGAGTGAGCAGTTCTTC. V gene TRBV7-9 combines with J gene TRBJ2-1; 12 nucleotides line up with TRBD2. Trimming at V came to 5 bases and at J to 9 bases, leaving 8 bases not matched to a gene. The CDR3 length is 15 residues. Germline CDR1 is SEHNR and CDR2 is FQNEAQ (reference sequence).

CDR3: CASSLVASYEQYF. For the CDR3, the DNA is TGTGCCAGCAGCTTAGTGGCAAGCTACGAGCAGTACTTC. The chain links TRBV11-2 to TRBJ2-7; no clear D gene. Looked up from germline, CDR1 is SGHAT and CDR2 is FQNNGV. CDR3 size: 13 residues. The germline V and J ends were trimmed by 1 base and 3 bases, with 7 bases remaining between them.

V is TRBV19 and J is TRBJ2-7; 9 nucleotides match TRBD1. Trimming removed 4 bases from V and 7 bases from J; junction bases left unmatched: 8. There are 14 residues in the CDR3. Germline V lookup: CDR1 LNHDA, CDR2 SQIVND (reference sequence). The CDR3 DNA is TGTGCCAGTAGTAGAGGGGACAGGGCTGGAGAGCAGTACTTC. This encodes CASSRGDRAGEQYF.

The chain recombines TRBV27 with TRBJ2-3; D possibly corresponds to TRBD2 (6 bases). The CDR3 length is 14 residues. Trimming took 2 bases from V and 4 from J, leaving 10 bases between them. CDR1 and CDR2 from the germline V gene are MNHEY and SMNVEV (reference sequence). CDR3 in DNA: TGTGCCAGCAGTTTAGGGGGGAGCGCAGATACGCAGTATTTT. Translation: CASSLGGSADTQYF.

The V gene is TRBV29-1, the J gene TRBJ2-7; TRBD2 agrees at 7 bases. After removal of 0 bases from V and 1 base from J, the junction contained 6 bases not matched to a gene. This CDR3 is built from 15 residues. Germline V CDR1 and CDR2: SQVTM, ANQGSEA. CDR3 loop: CSVEERERGSYEQYF. DNA of the CDR3: TGCAGCGTTGAAGAAAGGGAGCGGGGATCCTACGAGCAGTACTTC.

The chain has TRBV7-8 and TRBJ1-1, with D maybe TRBD1 (5 bases). V lost 10 bases and J 1 base, leaving 10 bases between the germline ends. This CDR3 is built from 12 residues. CDR1 and CDR2 (germline): SGHVS, FQNEAQ. CDR3 nucleotide sequence: TGTGCCACCGCCAGGGCGAACACTGAAGCTTTCTTT. Its translation is CATARANTEAFF.

The chain is built from TRBV7-9 and TRBJ2-7; 10 bases align to TRBD2. V dropped 5 bases and J dropped 5; count of bases not matched to a gene: 6. The CDR3 totals 14 residues. The V gene's germline CDR1 is SEHNR and CDR2 FQNEAQ (reference sequence). Here the CDR3 reads CASSQLAGFDEQYF. CDR3 nucleotide sequence: TGTGCCAGCAGCCAACTAGCGGGATTTGACGAGCAGTACTTC.

Only one count was recorded for this clone. V is TRBV4-1 and J is TRBJ2-2, with D perhaps matching TRBD1 or TRBD2 (5 bases each). There are 15 residues in the CDR3. The germline gives CDR1 MGHRA, CDR2 YSYEKL. Trimming took off 6 bases at V and 4 bases at J, with 15 bases between the two ends. CDR3 region: CASSRRDEPTGELFF. The CDR3 nucleotides read TGCGCCAGCAGTCGCCGGGACGAGCCCACCGGGGAGCTGTTTTTT.

The chain carries TRBV27 and TRBJ2-2; the match to TRBD2 covers 12 bases. This CDR3 has 16 residues. With V trimmed by 2 bases and J by 9 bases, 7 bases remained unmatched. Germline CDR1 is MNHEY and CDR2 is SMNVEV (reference sequence). CDR3 protein: CASSLNPGLAGRELFF. The CDR3 DNA follows: TGTGCCAGCAGTTTAAATCCGGGACTAGCGGGTCGGGAGCTGTTTTTT.

The V call is TRBV7-9, the J call TRBJ2-7; a weak D match, TRBD1 (6 bases). V was shortened by 2 bases and J by 3 bases, with 8 bases between the two germline ends. The CDR3 sequence is 13 residues long. Germline values: CDR1 SEHNR, CDR2 FQNEAQ (reference sequence). This chain's CDR3 is CASSLRGIYEQYF. The DNA for the CDR3 is TGTGCCAGCAGCTTAAGGGGGATCTACGAGCAGTACTTC.

CDR3 protein: CAGHLDSGTEAFF. The CDR3 DNA reads as TGTGCCGGCCACCTGGACAGCGGCACTGAAGCTTTCTTT. The chain couples TRBV30 to TRBJ1-1; maybe TRBD1 (6 bases). Germline CDR1 GTSNPN, CDR2 SVGIG (reference sequence). The CDR3 extends over 13 amino acids. Deletions cut 8 bases from V and 4 bases from J, with 17 bases between.

The chain couples TRBV28 to TRBJ2-5; 10 bases are shared with TRBD2. V lost 4 bases and J lost 0; bases outside the gene matches: 14. Germline-derived CDR1 and CDR2 are MDHEN and SYDVKM. There are 19 residues in the CDR3. The CDR3 reads CASSYSPGLAKSYQETQYF. CDR3 DNA: TGTGCCAGCAGTTATAGCCCGGGACTAGCGAAAAGTTACCAAGAGACCCAGTACTTC.

The J gene is TRBJ1-1, the V gene TRBV27; D not certain. CDR1 and CDR2 from the germline V gene are MNHEY and SMNVEV (reference sequence). Trimming took 6 bases from V and 1 from J, leaving 9 bases between them. The CDR3 is 13 amino acids. The CDR3 region has the DNA TGTGCCAGCAGGAGGGCTCGGAACACTGAAGCTTTCTTT. Amino acid sequence: CASRRARNTEAFF.

The table lists this clone with a few counts. This same CDR3 is encoded by further DNA sequences in the sample. This chain joins TRBV28 and TRBJ2-7; D is ambiguous. CDR3 length: 12 amino acids. Trimming cost V 5 bases and J 3 bases, with 8 bases left between them. The V gene's germline CDR1 is MDHEN and CDR2 SYDVKM. The CDR3 reads CASSPPSYEQYF. As DNA, the CDR3 is TGTGCCAGCAGTCCCCCTAGCTACGAGCAGTACTTC.

The CDR3: CASSQGITGTGRTDTQYF. The CDR3 bases are TGCGCCAGCAGCCAAGGGATTACCGGGACAGGGAGGACAGATACGCAGTATTTT. The chain combines TRBV4-3 with TRBJ2-3, with 9 positions matching TRBD1. V shed 1 base and J 3 bases; nucleotides not matched to a gene: 11. The CDR3 sequence is 18 residues long. Germline lookup yields CDR1 LGHNA and CDR2 YSLEER.

This rearrangement joins TRBV7-8 to TRBJ2-5; perhaps TRBD1 as D (7 bases). The CDR3 is 14 residues long. Looked up from germline, CDR1 is SGHVS and CDR2 is FQNEAQ. V was pared by 1 base and J by 5 bases, with 11 bases between. CDR3 nucleotide sequence: TGTGCCAGCAGCTTAGACAGGGGAGGCGAGACCCAGTACTTC. It is translated as CASSLDRGGETQYF.

This chain joins TRBV7-8 and TRBJ2-2, with a tentative D call TRBD1 (5 bases). Germline V gene sequence: CDR1 SGHVS, CDR2 FQNEAQ. The CDR3 is 14 amino acids. The germline V and J ends were trimmed by 10 bases and 9 bases, with 21 bases remaining between them. The CDR3 is CATPPDIRARELFF. In nucleotides, the CDR3 is TGTGCCACCCCGCCCGATATCAGGGCCCGGGAGCTGTTTTTT.